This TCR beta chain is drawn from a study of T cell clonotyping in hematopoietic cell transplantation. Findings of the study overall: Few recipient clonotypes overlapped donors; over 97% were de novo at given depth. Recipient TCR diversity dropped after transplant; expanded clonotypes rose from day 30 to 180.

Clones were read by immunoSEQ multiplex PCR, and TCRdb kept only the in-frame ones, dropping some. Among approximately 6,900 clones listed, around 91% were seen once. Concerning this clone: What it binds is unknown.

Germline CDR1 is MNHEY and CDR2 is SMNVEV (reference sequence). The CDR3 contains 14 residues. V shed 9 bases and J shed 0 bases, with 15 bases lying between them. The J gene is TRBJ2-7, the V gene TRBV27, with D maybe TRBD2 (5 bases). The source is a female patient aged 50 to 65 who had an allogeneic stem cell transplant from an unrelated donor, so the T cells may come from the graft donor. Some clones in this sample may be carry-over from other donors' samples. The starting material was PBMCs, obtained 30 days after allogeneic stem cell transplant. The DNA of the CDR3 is TGTGCCAGGGAGGCTATGGGAAGCTCCTACGAGCAGTACTTC. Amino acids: CAREAMGSSYEQYF.